The 8 T cell receptor beta chains below were found in one sample sequenced in a study of preoperative IRX-2 immunotherapy in early breast cancer. The method was immunoSEQ multiplex PCR; TCRdb's version includes in-frame clones alone and lacks a portion of them. The sample holds approximately 12,000 clones; more than 75% are singletons and the top ten take 25% to 35%. Stated treatment: preoperative locoregional IRX-2 cytokine immunotherapy. The specimen was collected from a patient treated with IRX-2 immunotherapy. The source is a human donor with breast cancer.

This clone was recorded only once. The genes are TRBV6-6 and TRBJ1-3; TRBD1 aligns across 8 bases. The CDR3 has 14 residues. V shed 5 bases, J shed 4 bases, and the junction held 4 bases outside the gene matches. Germline CDR1 and CDR2: MNHNY and SVGAGI (reference sequence). The DNA for the CDR3 is TGTGCCAGCAGTCGTACAGGGGGAGGAAACACCATATATTTT. Its translation: CASSRTGGGNTIYF.

The rearrangement joins TRBV19 to TRBJ1-1; 9 positions match TRBD1. V was pared by 7 bases and J by 5 bases, with 8 bases of the junction left unmatched. This CDR3 is built from 14 residues. Looked up from germline, CDR1 is LNHDA and CDR2 is SQIVND (reference sequence). The CDR3 coding sequence is TGTGCCAGTACCCAGACAGGGGGACATACTGAAGCTTTCTTT. This codes for CASTQTGGHTEAFF.

This rearrangement joins TRBV14 to TRBJ1-1, with unresolved D. V lost 3 bases to trimming and J lost 4 bases, with 6 bases between them. CDR1 and CDR2 (germline): SGHDN, FVKESK. CDR3 size: 12 residues. This CDR3 reads CASSHKTTEAFF. Written as DNA, the CDR3 is TGTGCCAGCAGCCATAAGACCACTGAAGCTTTCTTT.

V and J are TRBV7-7 and TRBJ2-3; 8 bases match TRBD2. This CDR3 contains 15 residues. Germline V lookup: CDR1 SSHAT, CDR2 FNYEAQ (reference sequence). The junction had 7 bases not matched to a gene; V was cut back by 4 bases and J by 4 bases. The CDR3 DNA sequence: TGTGCCAGCAGCTCCGGGACTAGTGGCGCAGATACGCAGTATTTT. Translation: CASSSGTSGADTQYF.

Only one count was recorded for this clone. This rearrangement joins TRBV2 to TRBJ2-3; D is ambiguous. Trimming removed 8 bases from V and 4 bases from J, with 16 bases in between. CDR1 is SNHLY and CDR2 is FYNNEI in the germline V gene. The CDR3 is 14 residues long. As DNA, the CDR3 is TGTGCCAGCCGAGGCTTAGGCTCGGCAGATACGCAGTATTTT. It specifies CASRGLGSADTQYF.

The chain couples TRBV7-8 to TRBJ1-5, with a tentative D call TRBD1 (6 bases). Germline CDR1 SGHVS, CDR2 FQNEAQ. The CDR3 loop spans 17 amino acids. V lost 0 bases and J lost 3, with 15 bases in between. The CDR3 here is CASSLAVEAGVNQPQHF. CDR3 DNA: TGTGCCAGCAGCTTAGCGGTCGAGGCAGGGGTCAATCAGCCCCAGCATTTT.

This clone was seen a handful of times. V usage is TRBV7-9 and J usage is TRBJ2-7; tentatively, D is TRBD1 (6 bases). The germline CDR1 and CDR2 sequences are SEHNR and FQNEAQ (reference sequence). This CDR3 spans 12 amino acids. The V and J ends lost 5 bases and 2 bases respectively, with 7 bases between them. CDR3 residues: CASSRDTYEQYF. CDR3 sequence (DNA): TGTGCCAGCAGCAGGGACACCTACGAGCAGTACTTC.

This chain connects TRBV7-8 to TRBJ2-5, with 7 bases lining up with TRBD2. Germline values: CDR1 SGHVS, CDR2 FQNEAQ. The CDR3 has 16 residues. Unmatched junction bases numbered 7, after V lost 1 base and J lost 2 bases. CDR3 bases: TGTGCCAGCAGCTTAGAGTACGGGGGGATACAAGAGACCCAGTACTTC. It translates to CASSLEYGGIQETQYF.